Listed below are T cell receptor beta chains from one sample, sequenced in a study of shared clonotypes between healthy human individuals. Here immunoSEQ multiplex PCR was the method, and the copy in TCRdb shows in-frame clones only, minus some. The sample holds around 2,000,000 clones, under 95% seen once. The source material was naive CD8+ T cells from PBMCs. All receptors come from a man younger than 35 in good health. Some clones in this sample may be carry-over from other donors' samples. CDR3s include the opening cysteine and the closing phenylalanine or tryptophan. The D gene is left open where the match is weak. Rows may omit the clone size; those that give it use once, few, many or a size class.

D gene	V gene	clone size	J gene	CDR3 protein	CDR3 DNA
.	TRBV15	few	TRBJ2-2	CATSRRAGELFF	TGTGCCACCAGCAGGCGGGCCGGGGAGCTGTTTTTT
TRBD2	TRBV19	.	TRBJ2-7	CASSIDLGLTYEQYF	TGTGCCAGTAGTATCGATCTGGGACTAACCTACGAGCAGTACTTC
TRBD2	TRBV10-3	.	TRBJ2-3	CAISETSGYTDTQYF	TGTGCCATCAGTGAGACTAGCGGCTACACAGATACGCAGTATTTT
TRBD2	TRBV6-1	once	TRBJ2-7	CASIPETSGSYEQYF	TGTGCCAGCATCCCGGAGACTAGCGGGAGCTACGAGCAGTACTTC
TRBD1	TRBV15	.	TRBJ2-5	CATSRGSGGGSETQYF	TGTGCCACCAGCAGGGGGTCAGGGGGCGGTTCGGAGACCCAGTACTTC
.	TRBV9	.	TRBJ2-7	CASSADRSYEQYF	TGTGCCAGCAGCGCTGACAGGTCCTACGAGCAGTACTTC
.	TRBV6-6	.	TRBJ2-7	CASSELSYEQYF	TGTGCCAGCAGTGAGCTCTCCTACGAGCAGTACTTC
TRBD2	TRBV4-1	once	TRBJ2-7	CASSQALASGTEQYF	TGCGCCAGCAGCCAAGCTTTGGCTAGCGGGACCGAGCAGTACTTC
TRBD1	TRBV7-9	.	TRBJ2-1	CASRPGTGIVDEQFF	TGTGCCAGCAGACCCGGGACAGGGATTGTCGATGAGCAGTTCTTC
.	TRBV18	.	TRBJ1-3	CASSRIPDRSGNTIYF	TGTGCCAGCTCACGAATACCAGACAGGTCTGGAAACACCATATATTTT